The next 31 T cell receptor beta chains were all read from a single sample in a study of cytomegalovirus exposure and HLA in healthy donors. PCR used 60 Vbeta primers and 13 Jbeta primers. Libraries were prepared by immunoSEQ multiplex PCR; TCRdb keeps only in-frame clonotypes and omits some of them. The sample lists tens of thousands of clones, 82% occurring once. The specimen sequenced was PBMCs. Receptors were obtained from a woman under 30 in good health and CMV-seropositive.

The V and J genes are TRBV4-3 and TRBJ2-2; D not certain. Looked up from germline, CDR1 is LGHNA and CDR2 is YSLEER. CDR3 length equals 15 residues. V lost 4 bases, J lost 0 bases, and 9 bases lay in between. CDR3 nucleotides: TGCGCCAGCAGCCTCTTTGCGGCGAACACCGGGGAGCTGTTTTTT. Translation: CASSLFAANTGELFF.

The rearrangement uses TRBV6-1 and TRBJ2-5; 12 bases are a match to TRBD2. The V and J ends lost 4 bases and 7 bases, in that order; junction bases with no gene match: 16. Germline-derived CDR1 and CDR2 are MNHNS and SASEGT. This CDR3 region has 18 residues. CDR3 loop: CASSGTGADLAGGLTQYF. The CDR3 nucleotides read TGTGCCAGCAGTGGGACAGGGGCCGACCTAGCGGGAGGGCTGACCCAGTACTTC.

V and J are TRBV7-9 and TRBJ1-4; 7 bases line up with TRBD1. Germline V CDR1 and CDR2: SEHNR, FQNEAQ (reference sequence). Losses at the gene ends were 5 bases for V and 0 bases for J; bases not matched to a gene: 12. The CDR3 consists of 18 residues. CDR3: CASSQDRVAGATNEKLFF. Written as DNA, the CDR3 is TGTGCCAGCAGCCAAGACAGGGTCGCAGGTGCAACTAATGAAAAACTGTTTTTT.

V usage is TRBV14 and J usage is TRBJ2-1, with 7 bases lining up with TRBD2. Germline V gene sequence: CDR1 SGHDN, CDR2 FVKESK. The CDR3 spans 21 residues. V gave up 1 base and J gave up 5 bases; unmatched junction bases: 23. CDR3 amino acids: CASSQVSRFGRERLTDNEQFF. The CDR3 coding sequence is TGTGCCAGCAGCCAAGTTTCAAGATTCGGGCGGGAGCGTCTTACCGACAATGAGCAGTTCTTC.

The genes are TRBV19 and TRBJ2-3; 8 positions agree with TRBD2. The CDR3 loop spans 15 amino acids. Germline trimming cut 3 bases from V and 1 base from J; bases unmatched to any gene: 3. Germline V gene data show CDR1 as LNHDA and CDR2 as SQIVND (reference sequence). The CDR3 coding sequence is TGTGCCAGTAGTATCGGGGGGGTACGCACAGATACGCAGTATTTT. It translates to CASSIGGVRTDTQYF.

The CDR3 nucleotides read TGTGCCAGCAGTTCCACAGGGGGCCTTGGGTATGGCTACACCTTC. Translating gives CASSSTGGLGYGYTF. The chain joins TRBV28 to TRBJ1-2; 9 nucleotides match TRBD1. Trimming took 4 bases from V and 5 from J; bases not matched to a gene: 8. Germline assignment: CDR1 MDHEN and CDR2 SYDVKM. CDR3 length: 15 residues.

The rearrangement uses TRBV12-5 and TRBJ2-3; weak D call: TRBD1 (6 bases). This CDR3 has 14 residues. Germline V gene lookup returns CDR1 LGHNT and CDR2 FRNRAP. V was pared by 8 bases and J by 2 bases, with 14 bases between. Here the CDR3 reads CASNRVLDTDTQYF. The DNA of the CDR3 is TGTGCTAGTAACAGGGTTTTGGACACAGATACGCAGTATTTT.

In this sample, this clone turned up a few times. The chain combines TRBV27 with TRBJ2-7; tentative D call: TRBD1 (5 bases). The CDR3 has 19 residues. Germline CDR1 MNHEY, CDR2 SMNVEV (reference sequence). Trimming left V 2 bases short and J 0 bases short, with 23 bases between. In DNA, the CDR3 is TGTGCCAGCAGTTTAAGGGCGCCCCAAATAGACAGTAGCTCCTACGAGCAGTACTTC. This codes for CASSLRAPQIDSSSYEQYF.

This CDR3 is CASSYAGSGELFF. The CDR3 coding sequence is TGTGCCAGCAGTTACGCGGGGTCCGGGGAGCTGTTTTTT. The chain is built from TRBV6-5 and TRBJ2-2; possible D gene TRBD2, 6 bases. Trimming took 2 bases from V and 6 from J, leaving 7 bases between them. CDR3 length equals 13 residues. Germline V gene data show CDR1 as MNHEY and CDR2 as SVGAGI.

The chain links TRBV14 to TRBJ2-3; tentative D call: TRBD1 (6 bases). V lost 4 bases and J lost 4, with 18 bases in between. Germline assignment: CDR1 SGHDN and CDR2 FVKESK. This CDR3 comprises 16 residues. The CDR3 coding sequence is TGTGCCAGCAGCCCAGTGGGAACAGGGTGGGCAGATACGCAGTATTTT. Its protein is CASSPVGTGWADTQYF.

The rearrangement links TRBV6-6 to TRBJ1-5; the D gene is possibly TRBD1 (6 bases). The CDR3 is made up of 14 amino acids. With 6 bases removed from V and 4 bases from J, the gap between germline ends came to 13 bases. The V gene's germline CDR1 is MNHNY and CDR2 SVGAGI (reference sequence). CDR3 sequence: CASRERQENQPQHF. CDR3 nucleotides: TGTGCCAGCAGGGAGAGACAGGAAAATCAGCCCCAGCATTTT.

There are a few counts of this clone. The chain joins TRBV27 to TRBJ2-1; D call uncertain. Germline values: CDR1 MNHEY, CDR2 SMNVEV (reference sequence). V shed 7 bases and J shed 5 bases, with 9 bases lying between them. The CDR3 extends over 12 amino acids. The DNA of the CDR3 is TGTGCCAGCATCGACTGGAACAATGAGCAGTTCTTC. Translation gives CASIDWNNEQFF.

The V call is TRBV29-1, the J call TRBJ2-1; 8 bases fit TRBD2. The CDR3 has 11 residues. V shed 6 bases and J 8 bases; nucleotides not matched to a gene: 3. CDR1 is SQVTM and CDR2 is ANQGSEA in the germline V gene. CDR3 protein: CSVAGVYEQFF. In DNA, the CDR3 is TGCAGCGTAGCGGGAGTCTATGAGCAGTTCTTC.

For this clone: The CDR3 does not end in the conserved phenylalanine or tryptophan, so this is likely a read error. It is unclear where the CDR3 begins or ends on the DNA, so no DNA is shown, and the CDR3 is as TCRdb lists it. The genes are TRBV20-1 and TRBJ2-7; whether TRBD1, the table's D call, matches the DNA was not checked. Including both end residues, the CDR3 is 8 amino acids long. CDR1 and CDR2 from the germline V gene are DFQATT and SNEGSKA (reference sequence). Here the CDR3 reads CSPLGGYI.

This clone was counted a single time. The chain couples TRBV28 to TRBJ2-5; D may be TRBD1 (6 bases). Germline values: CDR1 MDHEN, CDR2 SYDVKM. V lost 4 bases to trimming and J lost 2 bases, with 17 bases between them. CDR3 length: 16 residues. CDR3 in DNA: TGTGCCAGCAGTTCACGCAGGGGTCTTCTTCAAGAGACCCAGTACTTC. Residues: CASSSRRGLLQETQYF.

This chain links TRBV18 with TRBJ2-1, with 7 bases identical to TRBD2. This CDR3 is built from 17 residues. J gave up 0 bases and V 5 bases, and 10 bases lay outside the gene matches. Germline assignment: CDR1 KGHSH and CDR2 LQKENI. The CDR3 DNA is TGTGCCAGCTCAAAAGGGGAACTAGCGAGCTCCTACAATGAGCAGTTCTTC. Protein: CASSKGELASSYNEQFF.

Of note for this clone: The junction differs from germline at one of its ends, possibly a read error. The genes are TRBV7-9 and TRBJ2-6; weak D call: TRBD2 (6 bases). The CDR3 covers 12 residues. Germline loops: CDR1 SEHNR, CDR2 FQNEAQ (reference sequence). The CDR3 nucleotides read TGTTCCAGCAGCTTCCGGGGGAACGTCCTGACTTTC. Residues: CSSSFRGNVLTF.

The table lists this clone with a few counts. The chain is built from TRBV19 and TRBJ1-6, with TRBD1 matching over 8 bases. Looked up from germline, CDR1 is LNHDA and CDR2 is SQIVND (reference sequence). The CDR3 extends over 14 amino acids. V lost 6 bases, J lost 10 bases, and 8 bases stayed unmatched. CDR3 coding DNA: TGTGCCAGTAGGAAACAGGGGGAAGGCTCACCCCTCCACTTT. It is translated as CASRKQGEGSPLHF.

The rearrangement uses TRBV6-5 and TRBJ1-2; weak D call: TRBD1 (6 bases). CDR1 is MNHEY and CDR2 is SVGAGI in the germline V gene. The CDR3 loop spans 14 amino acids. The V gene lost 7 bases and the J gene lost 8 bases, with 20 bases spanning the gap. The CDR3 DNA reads TGTGCCAGCAAACCAAACAGGGCGGACATCGGCTACACCTTC. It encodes CASKPNRADIGYTF.

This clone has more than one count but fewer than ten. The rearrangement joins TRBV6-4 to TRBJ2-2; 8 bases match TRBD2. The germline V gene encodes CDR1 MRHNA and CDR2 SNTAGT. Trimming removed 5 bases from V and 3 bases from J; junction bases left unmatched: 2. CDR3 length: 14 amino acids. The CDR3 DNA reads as TGTGCCAGCAGTAGCGGGGGACACACCGGGGAGCTGTTTTTT. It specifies CASSSGGHTGELFF.

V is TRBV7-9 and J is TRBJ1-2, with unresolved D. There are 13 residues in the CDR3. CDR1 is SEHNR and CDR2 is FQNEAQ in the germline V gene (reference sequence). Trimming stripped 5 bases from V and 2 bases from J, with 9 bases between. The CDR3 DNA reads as TGTGCCAGCAGCGAAAACAGAAACTATGGCTACACCTTC. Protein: CASSENRNYGYTF. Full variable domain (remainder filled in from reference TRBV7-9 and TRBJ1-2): DTGVSQNPRHKITKRGQNVTFRCDPISEHNRLYWYRQTLGQGPEFLTYFQNEAQLEKSRLLSDRFSAERPKGSFSTLEIQRTEQGDSAMYLCASSENRNYGYTFGSGTRLTVV.

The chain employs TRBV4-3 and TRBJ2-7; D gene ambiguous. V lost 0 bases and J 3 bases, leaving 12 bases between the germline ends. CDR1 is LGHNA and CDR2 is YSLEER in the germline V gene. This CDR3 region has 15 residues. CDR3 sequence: CASSQDVVANYEQYF. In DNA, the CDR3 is TGCGCCAGCAGCCAAGATGTGGTCGCGAACTACGAGCAGTACTTC.

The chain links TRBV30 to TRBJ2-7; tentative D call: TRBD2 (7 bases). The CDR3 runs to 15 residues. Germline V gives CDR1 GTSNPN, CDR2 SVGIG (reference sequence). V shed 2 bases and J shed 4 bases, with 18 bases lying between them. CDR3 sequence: CAWSPGSGGAYEQYF. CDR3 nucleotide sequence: TGTGCCTGGAGTCCCGGATCGGGGGGCGCGTACGAGCAGTACTTC.

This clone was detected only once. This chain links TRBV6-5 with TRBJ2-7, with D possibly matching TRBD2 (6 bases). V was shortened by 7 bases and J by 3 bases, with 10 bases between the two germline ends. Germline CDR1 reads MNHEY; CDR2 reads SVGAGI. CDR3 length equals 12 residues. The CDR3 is CASKGGNYEQYF. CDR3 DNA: TGTGCCAGCAAAGGCGGGAACTACGAGCAGTACTTC.

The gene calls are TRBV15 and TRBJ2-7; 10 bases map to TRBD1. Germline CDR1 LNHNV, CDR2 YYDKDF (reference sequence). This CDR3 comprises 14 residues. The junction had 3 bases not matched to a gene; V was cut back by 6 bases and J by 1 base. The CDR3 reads CATSAGQGSYEQYF. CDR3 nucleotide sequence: TGTGCCACCAGTGCGGGACAGGGGTCCTACGAGCAGTACTTC.

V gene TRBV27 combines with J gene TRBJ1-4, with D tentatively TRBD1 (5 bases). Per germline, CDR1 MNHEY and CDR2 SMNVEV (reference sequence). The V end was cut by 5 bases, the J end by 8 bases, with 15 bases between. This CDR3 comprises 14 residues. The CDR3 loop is CASSPLRTSEKLFF. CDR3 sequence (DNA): TGTGCCAGCAGTCCCCTCCGGACATCCGAAAAACTGTTTTTT. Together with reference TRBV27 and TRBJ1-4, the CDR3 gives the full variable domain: EAQVTQNPRYLITVTGKKLTVTCSQNMNHEYMSWYRQDPGLGLRQIYYSMNVEVTDKGDVPEGYKVSRKEKRNFPLILESPSPNQTSLYFCASSPLRTSEKLFFGSGTQLSVL.

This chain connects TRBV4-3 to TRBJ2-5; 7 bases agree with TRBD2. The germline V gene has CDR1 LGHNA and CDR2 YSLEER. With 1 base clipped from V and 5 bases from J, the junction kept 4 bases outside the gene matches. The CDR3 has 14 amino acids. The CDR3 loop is CASSQVVRGETQYF. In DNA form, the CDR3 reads TGCGCCAGCAGCCAAGTTGTGCGGGGGGAGACCCAGTACTTC.

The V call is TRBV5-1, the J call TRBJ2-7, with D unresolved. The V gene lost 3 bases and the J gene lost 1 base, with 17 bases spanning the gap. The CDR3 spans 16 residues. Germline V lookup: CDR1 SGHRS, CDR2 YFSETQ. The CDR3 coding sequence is TGCGCCAGCAGCTCTGAGACGGCGGTCAGATCCTACGAGCAGTACTTC. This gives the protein CASSSETAVRSYEQYF.

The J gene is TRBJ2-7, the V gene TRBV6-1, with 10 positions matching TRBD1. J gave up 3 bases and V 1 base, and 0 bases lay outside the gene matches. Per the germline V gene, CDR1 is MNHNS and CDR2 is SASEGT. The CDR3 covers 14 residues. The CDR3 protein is CASSEGTGGYEQYF. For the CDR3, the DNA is TGTGCCAGCAGTGAAGGGACAGGGGGCTACGAGCAGTACTTC.

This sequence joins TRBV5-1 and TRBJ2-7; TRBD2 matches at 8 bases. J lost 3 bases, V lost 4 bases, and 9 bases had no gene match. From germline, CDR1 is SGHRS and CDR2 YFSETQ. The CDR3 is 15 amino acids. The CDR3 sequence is CASSLGGVGSYEQYF. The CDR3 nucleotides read TGCGCCAGCAGCCTCGGGGGGGTGGGTAGCTACGAGCAGTACTTC.

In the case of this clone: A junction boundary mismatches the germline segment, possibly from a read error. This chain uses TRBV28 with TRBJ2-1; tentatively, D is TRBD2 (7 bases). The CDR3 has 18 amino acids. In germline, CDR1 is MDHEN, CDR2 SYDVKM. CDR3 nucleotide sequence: TGTGCCAGCATTTTTCGGCGGGGGCCGAACCGCTCCTACAGTGAGCAGTTCTTC. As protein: CASIFRRGPNRSYSEQFF. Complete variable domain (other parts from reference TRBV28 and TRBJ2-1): DVKVTQSSRYLVKRTGEKVFLECVQDMDHENMFWYRQDPGLGLRLIYFSYDVKMKEKGDIPEGYSVSREKKERFSLILESASTNQTSMYLCASIFRRGPNRSYSEQFFGPGTRLTVL.